The text below deals with one T cell receptor beta chain. The data stem from a study of blood T cell repertoires in COVID-19. Repertoires were generated with immunoSEQ multiplex PCR, while TCRdb's copy carries only in-frame clones and drops some. The sample shows tens of thousands of clones, approximately 80% of them seen only once. This CDR3 region has 13 residues. V was cut by 7 bases and J by 2 bases, with 12 bases left in between. Looked up from germline, CDR1 is MNHEY and CDR2 is SVGAGI. This receptor was obtained from a woman aged 45-65 years with acute or convalescent COVID-19. The gene calls are TRBV6-5 and TRBJ2-7, with a weak D call TRBD2 (5 bases). Material: peripheral blood. CDR3 amino acids: CASNKDGTYEQYF. In nucleotides, the CDR3 is TGTGCCAGCAACAAGGACGGGACCTACGAGCAGTACTTC.